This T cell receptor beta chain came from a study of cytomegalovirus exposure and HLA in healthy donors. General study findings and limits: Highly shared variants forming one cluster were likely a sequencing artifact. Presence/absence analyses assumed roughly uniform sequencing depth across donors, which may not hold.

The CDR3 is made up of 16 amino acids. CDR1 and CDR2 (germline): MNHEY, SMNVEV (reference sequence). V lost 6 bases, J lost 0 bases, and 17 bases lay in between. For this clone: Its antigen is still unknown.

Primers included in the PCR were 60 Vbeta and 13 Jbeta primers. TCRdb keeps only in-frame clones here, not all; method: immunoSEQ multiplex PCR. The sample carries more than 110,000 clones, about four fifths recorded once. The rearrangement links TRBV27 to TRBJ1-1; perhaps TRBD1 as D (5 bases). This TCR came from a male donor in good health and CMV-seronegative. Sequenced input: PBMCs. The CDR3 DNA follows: TGTGCCAGCAGCTCTTCCCCGGGGGGGATGAACACTGAAGCTTTCTTT. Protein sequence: CASSSSPGGMNTEAFF.